This record concerns one TCR beta chain sequence. Its specificity is not known. CDR3 length: 13 residues. CDR1 and CDR2 from the germline V gene are WNHNN and SYGVQD (reference sequence). Trimming stripped 4 bases from V and 0 bases from J, with 6 bases between. The data are from a study of T cell clonotyping in hematopoietic cell transplantation. Study information: Cytoreduction preceded collection of pretransplant recipient samples. Whole-study results and caveats: No sorting was done, leaving CD4 and CD8 contributions mixed. After transplant, recipient diversity fell while pathologically expanded clonotypes grew through day 180.

Noted time point: recipient sample about 28 days before transplant, after cytoreduction. Samples: about 28 days before transplant, then days 30, 100 and 180 after. Libraries were prepared by immunoSEQ multiplex PCR; TCRdb keeps only in-frame clonotypes and omits some of them. The table records 45,000 or so clones, roughly 80% of them present only once. The sequencing here drew on peripheral blood mononuclear cells, taken before stem cell transplant. The genes are TRBV10-1 and TRBJ1-1; a possible D gene is TRBD1 (6 bases). This sequence was found in a man in his fifties or sixties with myelodysplastic syndrome. Some clones in this sample may be carry-over from other donors' samples. The CDR3 nucleotides read TGCGCCAGCAGTGGGACAGTGAACACTGAAGCTTTCTTT. It translates to CASSGTVNTEAFF.